These 2 T cell receptor beta chains share one sample of origin, sequenced in a study of CD8 T cells in Susac syndrome. An input of about 0.5 to 1 ug of RNA was subjected to reverse transcription using random hexamers. TCRdb passed the immunoSEQ multiplex PCR reads through MiXCR, listing each CDR3 protein once. The sample contains around 53,000 distinct CDR3 sequences, 85% to 95% of which appear only once. Material: CD8+ T cells from PBMCs. The receptors derive from a human donor with Susac syndrome.

This sequence joins TRBV7-9 and TRBJ1-5; unclear D gene. The germline V gene encodes CDR1 SEHNR and CDR2 FQNEAQ (reference sequence). Trimming stripped 4 bases from V and 3 bases from J, with 13 bases between. This CDR3 is built from 15 residues. This chain's CDR3 is CASSSEPGINQPQHF. CDR3 coding DNA: TGTGCCAGCAGCTCCGAGCCGGGGATCAATCAGCCCCAGCATTTT.

This chain links TRBV19 with TRBJ2-7; either TRBD1 or TRBD2 may fit D (5 bases each). CDR1 is LNHDA and CDR2 is SQIVND in the germline V gene (reference sequence). Trimming took off 6 bases at V and 5 bases at J, with 5 bases between the two ends. The CDR3 consists of 10 residues. CDR3 sequence reads: CASRGDEQYF. The CDR3 DNA reads TGTGCCAGTAGGGGGGACGAGCAGTACTTC. Filled out from reference TRBV19 and TRBJ2-7, the complete variable domain reads DGGITQSPKYLFRKEGQNVTLSCEQNLNHDAMYWYRQDPGQGLRLIYYSQIVNDFQKGDIAEGYSVSREKKESFPLTVTSAQKNPTAFYLCASRGDEQYFGPGTRLTVT.